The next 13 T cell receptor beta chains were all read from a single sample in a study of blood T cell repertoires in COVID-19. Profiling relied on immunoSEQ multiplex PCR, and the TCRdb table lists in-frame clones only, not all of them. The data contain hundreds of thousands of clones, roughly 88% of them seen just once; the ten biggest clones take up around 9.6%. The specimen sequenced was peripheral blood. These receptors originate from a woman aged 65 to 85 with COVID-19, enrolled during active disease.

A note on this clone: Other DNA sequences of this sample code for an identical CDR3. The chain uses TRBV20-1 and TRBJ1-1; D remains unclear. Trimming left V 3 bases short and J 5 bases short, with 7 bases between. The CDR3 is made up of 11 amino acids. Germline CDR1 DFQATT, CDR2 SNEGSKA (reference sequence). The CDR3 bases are TGCAGTGCTAGCCGCCAGACTGAAGCTTTCTTT. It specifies CSASRQTEAFF.

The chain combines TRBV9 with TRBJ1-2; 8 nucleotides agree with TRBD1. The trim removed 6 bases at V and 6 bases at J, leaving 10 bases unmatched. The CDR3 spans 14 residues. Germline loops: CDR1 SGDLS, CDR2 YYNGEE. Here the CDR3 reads CASNQGAPGDGYTF. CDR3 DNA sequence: TGTGCCAGCAACCAGGGGGCGCCAGGAGATGGCTACACCTTC.

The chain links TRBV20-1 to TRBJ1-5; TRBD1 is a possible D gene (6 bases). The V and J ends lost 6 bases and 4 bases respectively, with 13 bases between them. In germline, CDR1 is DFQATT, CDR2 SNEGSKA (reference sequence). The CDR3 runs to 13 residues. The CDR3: CSASVDRNQPQHF. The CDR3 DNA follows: TGCAGTGCCAGTGTCGACAGGAATCAGCCCCAGCATTTT.

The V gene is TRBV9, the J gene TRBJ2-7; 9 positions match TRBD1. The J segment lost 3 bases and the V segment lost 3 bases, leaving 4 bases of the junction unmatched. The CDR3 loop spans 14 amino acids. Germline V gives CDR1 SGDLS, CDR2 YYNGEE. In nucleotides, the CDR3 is TGTGCCAGCAGCGAGGGGGGACAGGGCTACGAGCAGTACTTC. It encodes CASSEGGQGYEQYF.

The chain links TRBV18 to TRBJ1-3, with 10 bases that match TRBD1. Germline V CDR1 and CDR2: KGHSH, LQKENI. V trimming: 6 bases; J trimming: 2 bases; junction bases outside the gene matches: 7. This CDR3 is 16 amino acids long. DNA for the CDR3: TGTGCCAGCTCGCCTAGACAGGGGGCAACTGGAAACACCATATATTTT. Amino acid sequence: CASSPRQGATGNTIYF. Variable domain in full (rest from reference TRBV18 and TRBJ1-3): NAGVMQNPRHLVRRRGQEARLRCSPMKGHSHVYWYRQLPEEGLKFMVYLQKENIIDESGMPKERFSAEFPKEGPSILRIQQVVRGDSAAYFCASSPRQGATGNTIYFGEGSWLTVV.

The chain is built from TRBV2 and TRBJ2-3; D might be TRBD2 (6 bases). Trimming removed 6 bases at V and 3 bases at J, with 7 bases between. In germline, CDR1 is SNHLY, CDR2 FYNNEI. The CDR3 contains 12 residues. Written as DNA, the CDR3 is TGTGCCAGCAGGCTAGCGACAGATACGCAGTATTTT. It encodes CASRLATDTQYF.

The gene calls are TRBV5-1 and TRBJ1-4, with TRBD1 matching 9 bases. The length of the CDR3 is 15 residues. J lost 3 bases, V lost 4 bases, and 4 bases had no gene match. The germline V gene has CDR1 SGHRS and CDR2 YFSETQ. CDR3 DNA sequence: TGCGCCAGCAGCAGACAGGGGGGGCCTAATGAAAAACTGTTTTTT. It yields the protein CASSRQGGPNEKLFF.

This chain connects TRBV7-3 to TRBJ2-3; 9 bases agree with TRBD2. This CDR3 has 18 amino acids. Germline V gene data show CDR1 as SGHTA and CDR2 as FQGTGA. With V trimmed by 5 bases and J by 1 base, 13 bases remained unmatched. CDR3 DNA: TGTGCCAGCAGCCCCGGGGTAGCGGGAGTCTTTCGCACAGATACGCAGTATTTT. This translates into CASSPGVAGVFRTDTQYF.

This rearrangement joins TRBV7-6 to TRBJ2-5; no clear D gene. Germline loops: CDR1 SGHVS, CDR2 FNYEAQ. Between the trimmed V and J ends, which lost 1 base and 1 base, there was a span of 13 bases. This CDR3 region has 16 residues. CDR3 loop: CASSLVPHTSQETQYF. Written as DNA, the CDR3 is TGTGCCAGCAGCTTAGTTCCCCACACCTCCCAAGAGACCCAGTACTTC.

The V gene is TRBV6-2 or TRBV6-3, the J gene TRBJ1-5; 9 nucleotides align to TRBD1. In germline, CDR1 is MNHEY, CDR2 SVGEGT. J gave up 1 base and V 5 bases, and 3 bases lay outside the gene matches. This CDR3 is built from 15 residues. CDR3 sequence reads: CASSKTGGSNQPQHF. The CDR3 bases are TGTGCCAGCAGTAAGACAGGGGGGAGCAATCAGCCCCAGCATTTT.

The CDR3 sequence is CAWSARGRMNTEAFF. The CDR3 DNA reads TGTGCCTGGAGTGCCAGGGGGAGGATGAACACTGAAGCTTTCTTT. The chain couples TRBV30 to TRBJ1-1; 7 bases map to TRBD1. This CDR3 spans 15 amino acids. CDR1 is GTSNPN and CDR2 is SVGIG in the germline V gene (reference sequence). Trimming at V came to 1 base and at J to 0 bases, leaving 5 bases not matched to a gene.

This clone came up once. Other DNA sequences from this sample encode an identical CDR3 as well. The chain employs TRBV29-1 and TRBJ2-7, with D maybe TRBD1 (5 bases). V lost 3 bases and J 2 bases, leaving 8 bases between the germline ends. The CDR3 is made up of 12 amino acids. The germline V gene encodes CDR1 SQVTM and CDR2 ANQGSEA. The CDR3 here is CSVDQGAYEQYF. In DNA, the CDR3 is TGCAGCGTTGATCAGGGTGCCTACGAGCAGTACTTC.

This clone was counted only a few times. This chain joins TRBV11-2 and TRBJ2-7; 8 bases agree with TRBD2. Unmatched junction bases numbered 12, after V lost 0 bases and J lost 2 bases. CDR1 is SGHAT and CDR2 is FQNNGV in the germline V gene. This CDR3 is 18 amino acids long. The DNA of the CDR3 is TGTGCCAGCAGCTTAGATAAGGGCGGGAGGTTAACAGCCTACGAGCAGTACTTC. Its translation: CASSLDKGGRLTAYEQYF. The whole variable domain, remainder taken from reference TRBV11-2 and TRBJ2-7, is EAGVAQSPRYKIIEKRQSVAFWCNPISGHATLYWYQQILGQGPKLLIQFQNNGVVDDSQLPKDRFSAERLKGVDSTLKIQPAKLEDSAVYLCASSLDKGGRLTAYEQYFGPGTRLTVT.